This T cell receptor (beta chain) was identified during a study of blood T cell repertoires in COVID-19. Overall study context: Collection of acute and convalescent COVID-19 samples took place in the United States, Italy and Spain. T cells, B-cell-depleted T cells, or PBMCs provided the cDNA or gDNA that served as material.

Trimming cost V 1 base and J 0 bases, with 12 bases left between them. The germline gives CDR1 LGHDT, CDR2 YNNKEL (reference sequence). This CDR3 is 16 amino acids long. Cohort allocation depended upon clinical history that participants reported. Authors' analysis steps: Reference gene primer amplification gave nucleated cell count estimates. Assay used: immunoSEQ multiplex PCR; TCRdb lists only in-frame clones, some missing. That table furnishes V, J and clone size, whereas the DNA furnished D and trimming. The sample lists about 350,000 clones, roughly 90% occurring once. This sequence was found in a woman in her twenties or thirties who had been exposed to COVID-19. The J gene is TRBJ1-1, the V gene TRBV3-1 (or the pseudogene TRBV3-2); D may be TRBD1 (6 bases). Sequencing was done on a sample of PBMCs or T cells enriched from blood (not recorded which). CDR3 bases: TGTGCCAGCAGCCAAGCAGATACAGGGCTGAACACTGAAGCTTTCTTT. This encodes CASSQADTGLNTEAFF.